This entry lists 18 T cell receptor beta chains sequenced from one sample in a study of blood T cell repertoires in COVID-19. Profiling relied on immunoSEQ multiplex PCR, and the TCRdb table lists in-frame clones only, not all of them. Of 220,000 or so clones listed, 82% were seen once; the top ten hold around 8%. Sequenced input: peripheral blood. The source of these receptors is a woman of 80 years or more with COVID-19, enrolled during active disease.

The V gene is TRBV29-1, the J gene TRBJ2-3, with 9 bases fitting TRBD2. From germline, CDR1 is SQVTM and CDR2 ANQGSEA. J lost 5 bases, V lost 4 bases, and 13 bases had no gene match. The CDR3 has 16 residues. CDR3 in amino acids: CSVGGGVAGVVDTQYF. The CDR3 bases are TGCAGCGTTGGAGGGGGTGTAGCGGGAGTTGTAGATACGCAGTATTTT.

This rearrangement joins TRBV2 to TRBJ2-7; the match to TRBD2 covers 10 bases. The CDR3 is 14 residues long. V shed 6 bases, J shed 2 bases, and the junction held 4 bases outside the gene matches. Looked up from germline, CDR1 is SNHLY and CDR2 is FYNNEI. CDR3 coding DNA: TGTGCCAGCAGGATTAGCGGGGGGACCTACGAGCAGTACTTC. Its protein product is CASRISGGTYEQYF.

The rearrangement uses TRBV10-2 and TRBJ1-2; 8 bases fit TRBD1. Looked up from germline, CDR1 is WSHSY and CDR2 is SAAADI. CDR3 length equals 15 residues. Trimming took 3 bases from V and 4 from J; bases not matched to a gene: 7. The CDR3 loop is CASSDSAGGSYGYTF. CDR3 coding DNA: TGCGCCAGCAGTGATTCGGCAGGGGGCAGCTATGGCTACACCTTC.

The CDR3 loop reads CASSQSQGKEAFF. In DNA form, the CDR3 reads TGCGCCAGCAGTCAATCGCAAGGAAAGGAGGCTTTCTTT. This sequence joins TRBV23-1 and TRBJ1-1; no clear D. TRBV23-1 qualifies as an ORF whose function is uncertain. The CDR3 is 13 amino acids. V was pared by 0 bases and J by 11 bases, with 13 bases between.

A word on this clone: This specimen includes other DNA sequences encoding the same CDR3. The rearrangement links TRBV10-3 to TRBJ1-3; the D gene is possibly TRBD1 (5 bases). The CDR3 is made up of 15 amino acids. Germline CDR1 reads ENHRY; CDR2 reads SYGVKD. Trimming left V 0 bases short and J 1 base short, with 7 bases between. In DNA, the CDR3 is TGTGCCATCAGTGAGTCGGGGGGATCTGGAAACACCATATATTTT. Translation gives CAISESGGSGNTIYF.

This clone was counted between two and nine times. The chain recombines TRBV27 with TRBJ1-6; D might be TRBD1 (6 bases). V was clipped by 3 bases and J by 0 bases, with 18 bases between them. The CDR3 covers 19 residues. The germline CDR1 and CDR2 sequences are MNHEY and SMNVEV (reference sequence). CDR3 loop: CASSFRTTRGSSYNSPLHF. The CDR3 DNA sequence: TGTGCCAGCAGTTTTAGGACCACCAGGGGCAGCTCCTATAATTCACCCCTCCACTTT.

This chain uses TRBV27 with TRBJ1-5; D may be TRBD1 (5 bases). Deletions cut 5 bases from V and 3 bases from J, with 8 bases between. This CDR3 has 13 amino acids. Germline V lookup: CDR1 MNHEY, CDR2 SMNVEV (reference sequence). This CDR3 reads CASSRQLNQPQHF. The DNA of the CDR3 is TGTGCCAGCAGTAGACAGCTCAATCAGCCCCAGCATTTT.

The chain links TRBV3-1 (or the pseudogene TRBV3-2) to TRBJ2-1, with TRBD2 matching over 9 bases. The V gene end was trimmed by 7 bases and the J gene end by 7 bases; junction bases not matched to a gene: 17. Germline V gives CDR1 LGHDT, CDR2 YNNKEL (reference sequence). This CDR3 has 17 amino acids. This CDR3 is CASTNWAGGPVRNEQFF. The CDR3 region has the DNA TGTGCCAGCACGAATTGGGCGGGAGGGCCGGTAAGAAATGAGCAGTTCTTC.

This clone came up once. The rearrangement links TRBV5-4 to TRBJ2-2, with D possibly matching TRBD1 (5 bases). The germline V gene encodes CDR1 SGHNT and CDR2 YYREEE (reference sequence). Trimming removed 2 bases at V and 4 bases at J, with 12 bases between. The CDR3 length is 15 residues. CDR3 loop: CASSLQKGITGELFF. CDR3 DNA: TGTGCCAGCAGCTTACAAAAGGGGATCACCGGGGAGCTGTTTTTT.

The chain is built from TRBV3-1 (or the pseudogene TRBV3-2) and TRBJ2-1, with 12 nucleotides matching TRBD2. The CDR3 spans 15 residues. The V gene's germline CDR1 is LGHDT and CDR2 YNNKEL (reference sequence). V lost 4 bases, J lost 6 bases, and 4 bases stayed unmatched. Written as DNA, the CDR3 is TGTGCCAGCAGCCGACCGGGACTAGCGGGCAATGAGCAGTTCTTC. Its translation: CASSRPGLAGNEQFF.

This clone was seen only once. The gene calls are TRBV12-3 or TRBV12-4 and TRBJ1-5, with no clear D. The V end lost 3 bases, the J end lost 9 bases, and 12 bases lay between the germline ends. The CDR3 contains 13 residues. In DNA form, the CDR3 reads TGTGCCAGCAGTTTGGCCGCAGCGACGCCCCAGCATTTT. Translation: CASSLAAATPQHF.

This clone was seen only once. The V and J genes are TRBV3-1 (or the pseudogene TRBV3-2) and TRBJ1-5; D call uncertain. Trimming took off 1 base at V and 5 bases at J, with 12 bases between the two ends. Per germline, CDR1 LGHDT and CDR2 YNNKEL (reference sequence). The CDR3 runs to 15 residues. The CDR3 loop reads CASSQGAGSYQPQHF. CDR3 nucleotide sequence: TGTGCCAGCAGCCAAGGAGCGGGTAGTTATCAGCCCCAGCATTTT.

The chain links TRBV6-5 to TRBJ1-5, with 10 bases matching TRBD1. This CDR3 comprises 15 residues. Trimming took 6 bases from V and 4 from J; bases not matched to a gene: 6. Germline V gene lookup returns CDR1 MNHEY and CDR2 SVGAGI. CDR3 bases: TGTGCCAGCAGACTCCGGGACAGGGGAAATCAGCCCCAGCATTTT. It is translated as CASRLRDRGNQPQHF.

This clone was seen only once. This chain uses TRBV19 with TRBJ1-1; TRBD1 is a possible D gene (6 bases). The CDR3 contains 13 residues. Trimming removed 4 bases from V and 4 bases from J, with 10 bases in between. Germline V gives CDR1 LNHDA, CDR2 SQIVND (reference sequence). The CDR3 protein is CASSKGGGTEAFF. CDR3 DNA: TGTGCCAGTAGTAAAGGGGGGGGCACTGAAGCTTTCTTT.

This chain links TRBV6-5 with TRBJ2-7; 7 nucleotides line up with TRBD1. CDR3 length: 15 amino acids. Per germline, CDR1 MNHEY and CDR2 SVGAGI. V dropped 7 bases and J dropped 0; count of bases not matched to a gene: 9. The CDR3 spells CASTEWGQSSYEQYF. The CDR3 DNA follows: TGTGCCAGCACCGAATGGGGACAGAGCTCCTACGAGCAGTACTTC.

This clone was counted between two and nine times. V and J are TRBV30 and TRBJ2-1; D unclear. Trimming removed 2 bases at V and 0 bases at J, with 5 bases between. CDR3 length: 13 amino acids. CDR1 and CDR2 (germline): GTSNPN, SVGIG (reference sequence). The CDR3 region is CAWSYNSYNEQFF. In DNA, the CDR3 is TGTGCCTGGAGTTATAACTCCTACAATGAGCAGTTCTTC.

This clone was picked up a small number of times. This chain joins TRBV7-9 and TRBJ2-1; 9 bases are a match to TRBD2. Trimming removed 4 bases from V and 7 bases from J; junction bases left unmatched: 8. CDR3 length: 15 residues. Germline lookup yields CDR1 SEHNR and CDR2 FQNEAQ (reference sequence). The CDR3 is CASSSGTSNGNEQFF. The CDR3 DNA reads TGTGCCAGCAGCTCCGGGACTAGCAACGGTAATGAGCAGTTCTTC.

CDR3 amino acids: CASSLTGGVGANVLTF. In DNA form, the CDR3 reads TGTGCCAGCAGCTTGACAGGGGGAGTTGGGGCCAACGTCCTGACTTTC. The chain uses TRBV7-3 and TRBJ2-6; TRBD1 matches 9 bases. Germline V gene lookup returns CDR1 SGHTA and CDR2 FQGTGA. The CDR3 runs 16 residues. The junction had 3 bases not matched to a gene; V was cut back by 3 bases and J by 3 bases.